The present entry profiles one TCR beta chain with its context. This sample was included in a study of blood T cell repertoires in COVID-19. Overall study: Nucleic acid was either cDNA or gDNA, and it came from T cells, B-cell-depleted T cells, or PBMCs.

The CDR3 is 16 amino acids. V lost 4 bases and J lost 0, with 17 bases in between. Per germline, CDR1 SGHNT and CDR2 YYREEE (reference sequence). Study processing details: Nucleated cell counts were estimated from reference gene primer amplification. Clones were read by immunoSEQ multiplex PCR, and TCRdb kept only the in-frame ones, dropping some. That table supplies the V and J calls and clone size; D and trimming were determined from the DNA. The table lists over 100,000 clones, around 89% of them singletons. The V call is TRBV5-4, the J call TRBJ2-7, with D possibly being TRBD2 (5 bases). The clonotype comes from a human donor in a cohort sampled during active COVID-19. The sequencing input was peripheral blood. The CDR3 nucleotides read TGTGCCAGCAGCCTGGCTGAGCGGAGGAGCTCCTACGAGCAGTACTTC. Translated, it gives CASSLAERRSSYEQYF. Combining the CDR3 with reference TRBV5-4 and TRBJ2-7 gives the whole variable domain ETGVTQSPTHLIKTRGQQVTLRCSSQSGHNTVSWYQQALGQGPQFIFQYYREEENGRGNFPPRFSGLQFPNYSSELNVNALELDDSALYLCASSLAERRSSYEQYFGPGTRLTVT.